The 7 T cell receptor beta chains below come from one sample, sequenced in a study of regulatory dendritic cells for organ transplantation. Produced via immunoSEQ multiplex PCR; TCRdb's table is partial and in-frame only. Counted here are some 40,000 clones, over 80% occurring once; the ten biggest clones make up over 0.095%. Sequenced input: naive CD8+ T cells from blood. Subset in this sample: CD45RA+ naive T cells. The receptors come from a human donor in good health.

The CDR3 spells CASSRGDPSVNGYTF. CDR3 bases: TGTGCCAGCAGCAGAGGGGACCCCAGCGTGAATGGCTACACCTTC. This chain uses TRBV7-9 with TRBJ1-2; D perhaps matches TRBD1 (5 bases). V was shortened by 5 bases and J by 6 bases, with 19 bases between the two germline ends. Germline-derived CDR1 and CDR2 are SEHNR and FQNEAQ (reference sequence). This CDR3 spans 15 amino acids.

V and J are TRBV4-2 and TRBJ2-1, with 13 bases lining up with TRBD2. In germline, CDR1 is LGHNA, CDR2 YNFKEQ. The CDR3 spans 15 residues. J was trimmed by 7 bases and V by 8 bases; bases with no gene match: 8. CDR3 coding DNA: TGTGCCAGCTGCCCACTAGCGGGGGGGAGTAATGAGCAGTTCTTC. It specifies CASCPLAGGSNEQFF.

This clone was seen just once. The V call is TRBV15, the J call TRBJ2-1; D not resolved. Per germline, CDR1 LNHNV and CDR2 YYDKDF (reference sequence). The V gene lost 3 bases and the J gene lost 5 bases, with 8 bases spanning the gap. The CDR3 contains 13 residues. The CDR3 region has the DNA TGTGCCACCAGCAGCTGGGTTAACAATGAGCAGTTCTTC. It specifies CATSSWVNNEQFF. Full variable domain (rest looked up from reference TRBV15 and TRBJ2-1): DAMVIQNPRYQVTQFGKPVTLSCSQTLNHNVMYWYQQKSSQAPKLLFHYYDKDFNNEADTPDNFQSRRPNTSFCFLDIRSPGLGDTAMYLCATSSWVNNEQFFGPGTRLTVL.

This chain uses TRBV6-5 with TRBJ2-1; TRBD1 might be the D (5 bases). V gave up 7 bases and J gave up 7 bases, with 14 bases separating them. Per the germline V gene, CDR1 is MNHEY and CDR2 is SVGAGI. This CDR3 has 13 residues. CDR3 DNA: TGTGCCAGCACGGCAGGGTCTTTTAATGAGCAGTTCTTC. This translates into CASTAGSFNEQFF.

The chain carries TRBV10-3 and TRBJ1-5, with TRBD1 identical over 7 bases. CDR1 is ENHRY, CDR2 SYGVKD, per germline. V was pared by 0 bases and J by 6 bases, with 5 bases of the junction left unmatched. The CDR3 extends over 15 amino acids. CDR3 in DNA: TGTGCCATCAGTGAGTCAAGGGGGCTGAGTCAGCCCCAGCATTTT. It specifies CAISESRGLSQPQHF.

The rearrangement joins TRBV19 to TRBJ2-1; a possible D gene is TRBD2 (5 bases). V was pared by 6 bases and J by 0 bases, with 9 bases between. Germline V gene sequence: CDR1 LNHDA, CDR2 SQIVND (reference sequence). This CDR3 is 14 amino acids long. CDR3 loop: CASRDLSSYNEQFF. In DNA, the CDR3 is TGTGCCAGTAGGGACTTGAGCTCCTACAATGAGCAGTTCTTC. The full variable domain, completed using reference TRBV19 and TRBJ2-1, is DGGITQSPKYLFRKEGQNVTLSCEQNLNHDAMYWYRQDPGQGLRLIYYSQIVNDFQKGDIAEGYSVSREKKESFPLTVTSAQKNPTAFYLCASRDLSSYNEQFFGPGTRLTVL.

The CDR3 sequence is CAWAGQPYEQYF. In DNA, the CDR3 is TGTGCCTGGGCGGGACAGCCCTACGAGCAGTACTTC. V is TRBV30 and J is TRBJ2-7, with a possible D match to TRBD1 (7 bases). Trimming shortened V by 5 bases and J by 2 bases, and 10 bases separated the two germline ends. Germline loops: CDR1 GTSNPN, CDR2 SVGIG (reference sequence). The CDR3 loop spans 12 amino acids. The full variable domain, with the rest looked up from reference TRBV30 and TRBJ2-7, is SQTIHQWPATLVQPVGSPLSLECTVEGTSNPNLYWYRQAAGRGLQLLFYSVGIGQISSEVPQNLSASRPQDRQFILSSKKLLLSDSGFYLCAWAGQPYEQYFGPGTRLTVT.